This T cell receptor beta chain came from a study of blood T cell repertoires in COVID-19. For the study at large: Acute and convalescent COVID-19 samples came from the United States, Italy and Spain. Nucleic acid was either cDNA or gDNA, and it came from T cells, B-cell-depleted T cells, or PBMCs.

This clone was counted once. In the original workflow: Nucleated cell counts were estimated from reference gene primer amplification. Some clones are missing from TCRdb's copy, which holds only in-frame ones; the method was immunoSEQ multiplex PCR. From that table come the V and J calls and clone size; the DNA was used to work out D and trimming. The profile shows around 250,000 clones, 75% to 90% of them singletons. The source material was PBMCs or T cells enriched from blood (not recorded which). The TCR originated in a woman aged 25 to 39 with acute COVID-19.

The CDR3 DNA is TGTGCCAGCAGTTTATCGGGGCAGGCGGTGGAGACCCAGTACTTC. Translating it yields CASSLSGQAVETQYF. The V and J genes are TRBV27 and TRBJ2-5; D is perhaps TRBD1 (5 bases). Germline V gene sequence: CDR1 MNHEY, CDR2 SMNVEV (reference sequence). V was trimmed by 0 bases and J by 5 bases, leaving 13 bases between them. This CDR3 contains 15 residues.